These 23 T cell receptor beta chains originate from one sample sequenced in a study of human T cells and chemical hapten exposure. From the RACE reads, TCRdb called clonotypes with MiXCR, one entry per CDR3 protein. This table holds approximately 110,000 distinct CDR3 sequences, roughly a tenth found once. Time point given: patch test 2, 6 weeks after DPC sensitization. As for treatment: therapeutic diphenylcyclopropenone sensitization with weekly scalp DPC. Source: whole blood, taken in connection with sensitization to the hapten diphenylcyclopropenone (DPC). These receptors were taken from a woman aged 40 to 50 with alopecia areata. Some clones in this sample may be carry-over from other donors' samples.

Concerning this clonotype itself: A much larger clonotype is one base distant, so this may be a read error. The chain employs TRBV4-3 and TRBJ2-3; TRBD1 matches at 7 bases. The CDR3 extends over 15 amino acids. Germline V CDR1 and CDR2: LGHNA, YSLEER. CDR3 DNA sequence: TGCGCCACCAGCCAGAGACAGGGCGTCGGGGATACGCAGTATTTT. Encoded protein: CATSQRQGVGDTQYF.

This clonotype came up many times. This rearrangement joins TRBV7-9 to TRBJ2-1; TRBD1 matches at 11 bases. Germline V gives CDR1 SEHNR, CDR2 FQNEAQ (reference sequence). V trimming: 11 bases; J trimming: 10 bases; junction bases outside the gene matches: 10. The CDR3 runs 13 residues. The CDR3 nucleotides are TGTGCCTTCCGGGACAGGGGGTACGGAGAGCAGTTCTTC. Translated: CAFRDRGYGEQFF.

This clonotype came up a few times. The V call is TRBV10-3, the J call TRBJ2-1; 7 nucleotides match TRBD1. The V gene's germline CDR1 is ENHRY and CDR2 SYGVKD. The CDR3 has 14 residues. V lost 10 bases, J lost 7 bases, and 13 bases stayed unmatched. The CDR3 region is CATYRDRAENEQFF. The CDR3 DNA is TGTGCCACCTACCGAGACAGGGCCGAGAATGAGCAGTTCTTC.

This clonotype was seen repeatedly, ten times or more. The V and J genes are TRBV7-2 and TRBJ1-2; the D is unclear. The CDR3 covers 13 residues. With 3 bases removed from V and 9 bases from J, the gap between germline ends came to 14 bases. Germline V gives CDR1 SGHTA, CDR2 FQGNSA. The CDR3 DNA reads TGTGCCAGCAGCTTCTATAAGGTGGAGAGCTACACCTTC. The encoded protein is CASSFYKVESYTF.

In regard to this clonotype: It may be a read error: a sequence one base away is much more abundant. This chain uses TRBV7-8 with TRBJ1-1; TRBD1 aligns across 7 bases. In germline, CDR1 is SGHVS, CDR2 FQNEAQ. The CDR3 consists of 13 residues. CDR3 nucleotide sequence: TGTGCCAGCAGCGAGGGGGCGAACACTAAAGCTTTCTTT. Protein sequence: CASSEGANTKAFF.

This clonotype was found many times. This chain links TRBV28 with TRBJ2-7; no firm D call. The CDR3 has 13 residues. V lost 4 bases to trimming and J lost 1 base, with 8 bases between them. The germline V gene encodes CDR1 MDHEN and CDR2 SYDVKM. The CDR3 nucleotides read TGTGCCAGCAGTTCCTTAGTGTCCTACGAGCAGTACTTC. It yields the protein CASSSLVSYEQYF.

This clonotype was picked up many times. CDR3 amino acids: CASSLRDRFNSPLHF. The DNA for the CDR3 is TGTGCCAGCAGCCTGCGGGACAGGTTTAATTCACCCCTCCACTTT. The chain couples TRBV7-2 to TRBJ1-6; 8 bases map to TRBD1. The CDR3 has 15 residues. Trimming at V came to 5 bases and at J to 6 bases, leaving 6 bases not matched to a gene. Germline lookup yields CDR1 SGHTA and CDR2 FQGNSA.

The sample holds a few counts of this clonotype. This chain joins TRBV5-1 and TRBJ1-5, with 8 bases that match TRBD1. Trimming took 5 bases from V and 4 from J; bases not matched to a gene: 2. Germline V gene lookup returns CDR1 SGHRS and CDR2 YFSETQ. CDR3 size: 13 residues. The CDR3 sequence is CASRQGVNQPQHF. The CDR3 DNA is TGCGCCAGCAGACAGGGGGTTAATCAGCCCCAGCATTTT. The full variable domain, its missing parts supplied by reference TRBV5-1 and TRBJ1-5, is KAGVTQTPRYLIKTRGQQVTLSCSPISGHRSVSWYQQTPGQGLQFLFEYFSETQRNKGNFPGRFSGRQFSNSRSEMNVSTLELGDSALYLCASRQGVNQPQHFGDGTRLSIL.

In DNA form, the CDR3 reads TGTGCCAGCAGCCAAGTGTTAGCGGGGCCTCGATTCTTC. The encoded protein is CASSQVLAGPRFF. The chain recombines TRBV14 with TRBJ2-1; TRBD2 aligns across 8 bases. J gave up 16 bases and V 1 base, and 9 bases lay outside the gene matches. The CDR3 has 13 amino acids. In germline, CDR1 is SGHDN, CDR2 FVKESK.

Many counts were recorded for this clonotype. This rearrangement joins TRBV29-1 to TRBJ1-1; 8 positions match TRBD1. The germline V gene has CDR1 SQVTM and CDR2 ANQGSEA. This CDR3 has 13 residues. J was trimmed by 5 bases and V by 5 bases; bases with no gene match: 7. The DNA of the CDR3 is TGCAGCGTTTCCACAGGGGGTGATACTGAAGCTTTCTTT. This sequence encodes CSVSTGGDTEAFF.

This clonotype was found a few times. The V gene is TRBV6-2 or TRBV6-3, the J gene TRBJ1-1; 7 positions agree with TRBD1. The CDR3 is 15 amino acids. The V gene end was trimmed by 0 bases and the J gene end by 5 bases; junction bases not matched to a gene: 6. CDR1 and CDR2 (germline): MNHEY, SVGEGT. The chain's CDR3 is CASSYSRQGDTEAFF. The CDR3 DNA follows: TGTGCCAGCAGTTACTCAAGACAGGGAGATACTGAAGCTTTCTTT.

This clonotype was counted between two and nine times. The rearrangement joins TRBV1 to TRBJ2-1; TRBD1, the table's D call, lacks a check against the DNA. TRBV1 is marked as a pseudogene. The CDR3 runs 19 residues. This chain's CDR3 is CTSSQEAGGVEGSYNEQFF. For the CDR3, the DNA is TGCACCAGCAGCCAAGAGGCGGGGGGAGTCGAGGGGTCTTACAATGAGCAGTTCTTC.

This clonotype was picked up many times. V gene TRBV7-2 combines with J gene TRBJ1-3; TRBD1 might be the D (5 bases). Trimming took off 4 bases at V and 13 bases at J, with 14 bases between the two ends. Germline CDR1 SGHTA, CDR2 FQGNSA. This CDR3 has 12 residues. CDR3: CASSSDRDRIYF. CDR3 nucleotide sequence: TGTGCCAGCAGCTCCGACCGGGACCGGATATATTTT.

This clonotype was detected ten times or more. The chain couples TRBV20-1 to TRBJ2-5; the D gene is possibly TRBD2 (6 bases). This CDR3 is 15 amino acids long. CDR1 and CDR2 from the germline V gene are DFQATT and SNEGSKA (reference sequence). Trimming pared 1 base from V and 7 bases from J, leaving 19 bases between. This CDR3 is CSARVGSRTKSTQYF. For the CDR3, the DNA is TGCAGTGCTAGAGTGGGGTCTCGGACTAAATCGACCCAGTACTTC.

This clonotype was picked up a small number of times. In DNA, the CDR3 is TGTGCCTGCGGGGGGGCCAACAATGAGCAGTTCTTC. The encoded protein is CACGGANNEQFF. The rearrangement links TRBV6-2 or TRBV6-3 to TRBJ2-1; 9 bases fit TRBD2. CDR1 MNHEY and CDR2 SVGEGT come from the germline V gene. The CDR3 is 12 residues long. The J segment lost 5 bases and the V segment lost 11 bases, leaving 4 bases of the junction unmatched.

This clonotype showed up many times. The rearrangement uses TRBV29-1 and TRBJ2-5, with D tentatively TRBD1 (5 bases). V lost 4 bases, J lost 0 bases, and 12 bases lay in between. CDR1 SQVTM and CDR2 ANQGSEA come from the germline V gene. The CDR3 has 14 residues. As DNA, the CDR3 is TGCAGCGTTGTAGCAGGGTCAAACCAAGAGACCCAGTACTTC. It is translated as CSVVAGSNQETQYF.

This clonotype has ten or more counts. The genes are TRBV7-8 and TRBJ2-1; D not certain. Per the germline V gene, CDR1 is SGHVS and CDR2 is FQNEAQ. With 1 base removed from V and 9 bases from J, the gap between germline ends came to 4 bases. This CDR3 contains 11 residues. The CDR3 DNA is TGTGCCAGCAGCTTAGTCCGTGAGCAGTTCTTC. Its protein is CASSLVREQFF.

In the case of this clonotype: A much larger clone differs from this one at a single base, so this may be a read error. This sequence joins TRBV18 and TRBJ2-7; TRBD2 matches 11 bases. Germline V gene sequence: CDR1 KGHSH, CDR2 LQKENI. This CDR3 has 15 residues. V shed 3 bases and J 4 bases; nucleotides not matched to a gene: 5. The DNA of the CDR3 is TGTGCCAGCTCACCGATGTCTAGCGGGGGGTACGAGCAGTACTTC. Protein product: CASSPMSSGGYEQYF.

This clonotype has ten or more counts. The V call is TRBV12-5, the J call TRBJ1-1; D ambiguous. The V end lost 6 bases, the J end lost 3 bases, and 2 bases lay between the germline ends. The CDR3 runs 10 residues. Germline loops: CDR1 LGHNT, CDR2 FRNRAP. CDR3 sequence reads: CASGDTEAFF. The CDR3 DNA sequence: TGTGCTAGTGGCGACACTGAAGCTTTCTTT. Based on the CDR3 plus reference TRBV12-5 and TRBJ1-1, the full variable domain is DARVTQTPRHKVTEMGQEVTMRCQPILGHNTVFWYRQTMMQGLELLAYFRNRAPLDDSGMPKDRFSAEMPDATLATLKIQPSEPRDSAVYFCASGDTEAFFGQGTRLTVV.

DNA of the CDR3: TGCAGCGTTGTGCGGGGCGGTAGAACTAGCACAGATACGCAGTATTTT. Its protein is CSVVRGGRTSTDTQYF. The V call is TRBV29-1, the J call TRBJ2-3, with a weak D call TRBD2 (6 bases). The CDR3 totals 16 residues. The V gene's germline CDR1 is SQVTM and CDR2 ANQGSEA. V dropped 4 bases and J dropped 0 bases, with 17 bases sitting between them.

Ten or more counts support this clonotype. This rearrangement joins TRBV30 to TRBJ1-6, with D unclear. V was trimmed by 1 base and J by 3 bases, leaving 10 bases between them. There are 15 residues in the CDR3. Per the germline V gene, CDR1 is GTSNPN and CDR2 is SVGIG (reference sequence). The CDR3 nucleotides are TGTGCCTGGAGTGCAGTGACGGACTATAATTCACCCCTCCACTTT. Translating gives CAWSAVTDYNSPLHF.

This clonotype turned up a few times. The chain uses TRBV28 and TRBJ2-6, with D unresolved. Trimming stripped 6 bases from V and 4 bases from J, with 19 bases between. From germline, CDR1 is MDHEN and CDR2 SYDVKM. The CDR3 spans 17 residues. The CDR3 reads CASSLNPLGSGANVLTF. For the CDR3, the DNA is TGTGCCAGCAGCCTCAATCCCCTAGGATCGGGGGCCAACGTCCTGACTTTC.

This clonotype was seen more than once but under ten times. CDR3 sequence reads: CASSYPVLAGRPTGELFF. The CDR3 coding sequence is TGTGCCAGCAGTTACCCCGTACTAGCGGGGCGCCCCACCGGGGAGCTGTTTTTT. The chain carries TRBV6-2 or TRBV6-3 and TRBJ2-2; 10 bases agree with TRBD2. Germline assignment: CDR1 MNHEY and CDR2 SVGEGT. J gave up 4 bases and V 2 bases, and 10 bases lay outside the gene matches. The length of the CDR3 is 18 residues.